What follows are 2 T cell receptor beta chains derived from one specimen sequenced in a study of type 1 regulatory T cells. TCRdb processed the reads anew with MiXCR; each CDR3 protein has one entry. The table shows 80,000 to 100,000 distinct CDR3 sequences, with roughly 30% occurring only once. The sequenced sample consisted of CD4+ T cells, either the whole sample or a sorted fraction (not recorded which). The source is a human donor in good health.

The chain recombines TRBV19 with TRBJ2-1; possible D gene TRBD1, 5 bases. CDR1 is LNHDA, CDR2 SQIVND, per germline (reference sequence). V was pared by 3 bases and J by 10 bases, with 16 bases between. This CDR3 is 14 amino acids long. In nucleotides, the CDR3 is TGTGCCAGTAGTATCACTCAGGGATCCAGGGAGCAGTTCTTC. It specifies CASSITQGSREQFF.

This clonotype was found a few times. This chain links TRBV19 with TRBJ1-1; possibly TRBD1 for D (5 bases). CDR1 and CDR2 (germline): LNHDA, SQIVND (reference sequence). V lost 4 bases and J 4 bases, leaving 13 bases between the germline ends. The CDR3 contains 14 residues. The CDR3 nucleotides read TGTGCCAGTAGTAAAAGCTCGGGGGGCACTGAAGCTTTCTTT. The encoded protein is CASSKSSGGTEAFF.